This T cell receptor beta chain was sequenced for a study of blood T cell repertoires in COVID-19. About the study: The United States, Italy and Spain supplied acute and convalescent COVID-19 samples. The cDNA or gDNA used as material had been derived from T cells, B-cell-depleted T cells, or PBMCs.

The length of the CDR3 is 14 residues. Germline V gene sequence: CDR1 SQVTM, CDR2 ANQGSEA. Authors' analysis steps: Amplification with reference gene primers provided the estimates of nucleated cell counts. Profiled with immunoSEQ multiplex PCR; TCRdb holds only in-frame clones, not every one. That table gives V, J and clone size, and the DNA gave D and trimming. The sample includes 80,000 or so clones, around 80% of them seen just once. The sample comprised peripheral blood. The receptor was derived from an elderly woman with acute or convalescent COVID-19. V and J are TRBV29-1 and TRBJ2-2, with 8 nucleotides matching TRBD2. The CDR3 is CSSSGGANTGELFF. The CDR3 DNA sequence: TGCAGTTCCTCGGGGGGGGCGAACACCGGGGAGCTGTTTTTT.